One T cell receptor (beta chain) is described in this entry. These data originate in a study of regulatory T cells in long-lasting Graves disease. Trimming shortened V by 3 bases and J by 7 bases, and 10 bases separated the two germline ends. There are 13 residues in the CDR3. Germline V gives CDR1 GTSNPN, CDR2 SVGIG (reference sequence). Stated time point: newly diagnosed GD, antithyroid drugs for less than 3 months. TCR sequences were obtained from RNA taken from PBMCs. With iRepertoire HTBI primers and Arm-PCR of CDR3 regions, TCR beta libraries were built. In the study's own analysis: The study identified 55 to 80 TRBV and more than 11 TRBJ segments across samples. TCRdb processed the multiplex PCR reads anew with MiXCR; each CDR3 protein has one entry. The V and J calls reflect TCRdb's pipeline rather than the authors' work. This table holds around 400,000 distinct CDR3 sequences, 15% found once.

These data were also reused for a study on T cells in Graves' hyperthyroidism and ophthalmopathy. According to that study: Primed by the HTBI set, a first-round RT-PCR was run on the TCR CDR3. The model's output predicted ophthalmopathy at a median of 6.5 months prior to onset.

The specimen comprised peripheral blood mononuclear cells (PBMCs), sampled at new diagnosis, from a patient treated with antithyroid drugs. The chain has TRBV30 and TRBJ1-6, with D possibly TRBD1 on 6 matching bases. The TCR sequence derives from a woman between 40 and 50 years old with Graves disease. Here the CDR3 reads CAWSLQGNSPLHF. The CDR3 region has the DNA TGTGCCTGGAGCTTACAGGGCAATTCACCCCTCCACTTT.